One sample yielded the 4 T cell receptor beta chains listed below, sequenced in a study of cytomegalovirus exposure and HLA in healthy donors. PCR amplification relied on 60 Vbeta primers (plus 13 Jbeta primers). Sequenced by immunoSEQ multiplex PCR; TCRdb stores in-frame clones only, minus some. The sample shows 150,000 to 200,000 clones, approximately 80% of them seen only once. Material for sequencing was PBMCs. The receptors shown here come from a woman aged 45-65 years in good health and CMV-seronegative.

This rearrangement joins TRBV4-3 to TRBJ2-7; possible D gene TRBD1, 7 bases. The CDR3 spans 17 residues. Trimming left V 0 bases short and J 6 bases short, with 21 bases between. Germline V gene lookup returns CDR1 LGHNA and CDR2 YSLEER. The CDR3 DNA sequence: TGCGCCAGCAGCCAAGATCGTCGGGGGCTAGCAGGGGGCGAGCAGTACTTC. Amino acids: CASSQDRRGLAGGEQYF.

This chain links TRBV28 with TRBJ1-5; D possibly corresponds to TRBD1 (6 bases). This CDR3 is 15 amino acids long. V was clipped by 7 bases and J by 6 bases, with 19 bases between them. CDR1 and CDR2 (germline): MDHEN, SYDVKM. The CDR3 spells CASTTSGTWGQPQHF. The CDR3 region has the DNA TGTGCCAGCACCACTTCGGGGACATGGGGTCAGCCCCAGCATTTT.

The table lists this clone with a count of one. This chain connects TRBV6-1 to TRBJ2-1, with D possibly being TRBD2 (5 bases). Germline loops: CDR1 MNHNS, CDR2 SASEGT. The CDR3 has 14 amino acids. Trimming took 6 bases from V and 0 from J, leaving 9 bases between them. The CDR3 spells CASSVLGSYNEQFF. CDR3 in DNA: TGTGCCAGCAGCGTACTAGGCTCCTACAATGAGCAGTTCTTC.

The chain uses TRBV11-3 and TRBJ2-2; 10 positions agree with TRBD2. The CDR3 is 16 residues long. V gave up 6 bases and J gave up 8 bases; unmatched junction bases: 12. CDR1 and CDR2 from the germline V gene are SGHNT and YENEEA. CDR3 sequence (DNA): TGTGCCAGCAGTAGAACTAGCGGGGCCCTCTCGGGGGAGCTGTTTTTT. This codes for CASSRTSGALSGELFF.